This T cell receptor beta chain was recovered during a study of CD8+ T cells in alopecia areata (dated by TCRdb to the late 2010s). Regarding the research as a whole: The treated patients took part in an open-label pilot trial in which moderate-to-severe alopecia areata was treated with oral tofacitinib at 5 to 10 mg twice daily. Tofacitinib was given for 6 to 18 months, followed by 6 months of follow-up off drug to assess delayed response and recurrence. The SALT score, which quantifies the percentage of affected scalp surface area, was used to measure disease severity in treated patients. High-throughput TCRbeta sequencing was used to examine T cell clonal expansion in alopecia areata in both the C3H/HeJ mouse model and human patients. In humans, TCRbeta sequencing was performed on scalp tissue and on sorted CD4+ and CD8+ peripheral blood T cells from healthy controls and from patients with patchy or totalis/universalis alopecia areata. Biopsies were taken from tofacitinib-treated patients at baseline and at 4 and 24 weeks of treatment, and a later scalp biopsy was taken in several of the tofacitinib-treated patients. Clonality in the scalp was compared among normal scalp (n=4), patchy alopecia areata scalp (n=8), and alopecia totalis/universalis scalp (n=8). RNA came from the PAXgene miRNA kit for fixed scalp, the miRNeasy kit for PBMCs, and the RNeasy kit for mouse skin. Amplification of TCRbeta CDR3 regions was done by immunoSEQ multiplex PCR using 35 Vbeta forward primers and 13 Jbeta reverse primers.

Beyond this particular receptor, the publication reports: Lesional scalp, especially in alopecia totalis/universalis, showed higher clonality and more expanded CD8+ clones than normal scalp, suggesting antigenic drive. Resident alphabeta T cells in normal human skin are also sequenced, complicating scalp TCR repertoire analysis, unlike mouse skin dominated by gammadelta T cells. Tofacitinib significantly lowered scalp clonality and the number of expanded CD8+ clones among the top 100 scalp clones. Shared TCR sequences between patients were less evident than in mice, which may be partly attributable to HLA diversity in the patient population. Because the treated cohort was small and had just a single nonresponder, larger studies are needed to establish links between baseline CD8+ expansion and response. During tofacitinib treatment, many expanded lesional clones stuck around in both scalp and blood, and this persistence may partly explain why relapse happens after treatment is stopped.

This clone was detected a few times. The target of this receptor is not known. Per-base qualities were not stored, and no clone one base away is much larger. The sample's time point label, in plain terms: about 4 weeks on oral tofacitinib. The intended sense of this specimen's treatment or condition label: oral pan-JAK inhibitor, 5-10 mg twice daily. Lesional scalp punch biopsies and peripheral blood were collected from alopecia areata patients. PBMCs were isolated by density centrifugation and stained for CD3, CD4 and CD8, after which CD4+ and CD8+ T cells were sorted on a FACSAria. The receptor library was made with the immunoSEQ multiplex PCR assay. RNA was extracted from all samples and reverse transcribed into cDNA, which served as template for TCR sequencing. SuperScript III was used to make first-strand cDNA, primed with a 2:1 mix of oligo-dT and random hexamers. A synthetic immune receptor repertoire was used to gauge amplification bias, and whatever bias remained was removed computationally. In the original analysis: Raw reads were preprocessed for error removal, and CDR3 was defined according to IMGT conventions as running from the conserved cysteine to phenylalanine. Clonality was computed as 1 minus the Shannon entropy, with the entropy normalized by log2 of the number of productive unique TCRs. CD4 or CD8 identity of scalp clones was inferred by cross-referencing scalp TCRbeta sequences with sorted blood CD4 and CD8 repertoires. Here the immuneACCESS table is served through TCRdb, limited to in-frame sequences with V and J called. Missing clones are a known gap in these copies; in checked studies unresolved V genes cover under half, and the rest lacks a known reason. V and J calls and clone size are copied from that table; D and trimming were computed from the DNA. The sample table lists under 200,000 clones, 55% to 75% of them with a count of one. The ten largest clonotypes hold roughly 0.99% of the sample.

The CDR3, from cysteine to phenylalanine, totals 14 residues. Only CDR3 DNA remains: 42 bases, in frame from the first base. Taken from the germline V gene, the CDR1 and CDR2 loops are SGHDT and YYEEEE. V is clipped by 0 bases and J by 6 bases, and the sequence between their germline boundaries is 12 bases long. The receptor was isolated from a human donor with alopecia areata. The chain was built from TRBV5-6 and TRBJ1-1; TRBD1 could be the D gene, as 5 bases match. Sequences were derived from CD4+ T cells sorted from blood, sampled at week 4, from a patient treated with tofacitinib. The DNA is TGTGCCAGCAGCTTGGTGAGGGGCATTGCTGAAGCTTTCTTT. Its amino acids are CASSLVRGIAEAFF.